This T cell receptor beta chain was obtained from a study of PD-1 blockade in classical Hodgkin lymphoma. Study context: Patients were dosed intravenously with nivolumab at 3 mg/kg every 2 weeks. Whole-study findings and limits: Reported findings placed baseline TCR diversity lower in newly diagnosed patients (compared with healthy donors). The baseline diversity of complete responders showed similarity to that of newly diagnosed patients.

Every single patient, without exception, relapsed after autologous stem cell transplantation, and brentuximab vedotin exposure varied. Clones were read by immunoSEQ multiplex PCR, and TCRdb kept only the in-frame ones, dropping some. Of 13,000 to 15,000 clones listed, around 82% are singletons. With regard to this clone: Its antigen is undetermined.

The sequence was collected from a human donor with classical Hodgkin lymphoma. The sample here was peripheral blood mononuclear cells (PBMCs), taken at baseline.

CDR3 bases: TGTGCCAGCAGTCCGATCGCGGCAGGTAGGGGGGATAATTCACCCCTCCACTTT. It specifies CASSPIAAGRGDNSPLHF. V is TRBV28 and J is TRBJ1-6; possibly TRBD1 for D (6 bases). The ends were cut back, 5 bases at V and 5 bases at J, with 22 bases in the middle. This CDR3 comprises 18 residues. Germline assignment: CDR1 MDHEN and CDR2 SYDVKM.